The following is a TCR beta chain sequence with its context. The antigen it recognizes is unknown. No base-level quality is on record; no much larger clone is a single base apart. This sample stems from a study of T cell changes during pregnancy in multiple sclerosis (dated by TCRdb to between 2018 and 2021). Turning to the overall study: Changes in the T cell repertoire over the course of pregnancy were examined in this study in women with multiple sclerosis.

V ends up 5 bases short and J 4 bases short, with an unmatched junction base count of 6. Taken from cysteine to phenylalanine, the CDR3 has 16 residues. Just CDR3 DNA is preserved here, 48 bases in frame from base 1. Via the germline V gene (reference sequence), CDR1 is MNHNY and CDR2 SVGAGI. The library was obtained by the immunoSEQ multiplex PCR assay. In its TCRdb copy, this immuneACCESS table keeps in-frame sequences only and misses some clones. Where compared with another copy, unresolved V genes explain less than half of these, and the others have no known cause. This sample comprises about 100,000 clones, just over 90% of them detected only once. The ten biggest clones cover around 1.2% of the sample.

The chain joins TRBV6-6 to TRBJ2-1; 12 bases in the junction line up with TRBD2. The sample was peripheral blood, taken in the second trimester of pregnancy. The receptor comes from a female donor with multiple sclerosis, enrolled in a pregnancy study. Read as DNA, the sequence is TGTGCCAGCAGTACTAGCGGGGGGCCACCTTACAATGAGCAGTTCTTC. This encodes CASSTSGGPPYNEQFF.